Here is one T cell receptor beta chain with its context. The antigen remains unidentified. It may be a read error: a sequence one base away is much more abundant. RNA isolated from unsorted whole blood supplied the blood RNA, with germline DNA also extracted. The record originates from a study of tumor-infiltrating lymphocytes in primary liver carcinoma. The CDR3 spans 15 residues. Germline assignment: CDR1 SGHVS and CDR2 FQNEAQ. The authors made TCR beta cDNA from 400 to 550 ng total RNA with a constant-region primer. Researchers made the TCR beta libraries by running three nested multiplex PCR rounds with slightly modified ARM-PCR. Rounds one and two of PCR, each of roughly 10 cycles, were primed with TRBV1-TRBV30 forward primers and a C-beta reverse primer. TCRdb processed the multiplex PCR reads anew with MiXCR; each CDR3 protein has one entry. The sample shows almost 200,000 distinct CDR3 sequences, less than 70% of them seen only once.

Study-wide results and limits: Overlap in tumor-adjacent and tumor-blood pairs fell below that of tumor region pairs. Samples, which were bulk and unsorted, did not allow CD4+ and CD8+ repertoires to be compared. Significantly greater top-250-clone fractions characterized tumors relative to blood (p = 0.039).

V is TRBV7-8 and J is TRBJ2-2; the D gene is possibly TRBD2 (5 bases). The clonotype originates from a woman aged 55-69 years with primary liver carcinoma and hepatitis B virus infection. Sequencing was performed on peripheral blood. The CDR3 DNA reads as TGTGTCAGCAGCCATAGAGGGATAAACACCGGGGAGCTGTTTTTT. This encodes CVSSHRGINTGELFF.